The sequence of this TCR beta chain was determined in a study of cytomegalovirus exposure and HLA in healthy donors. Repertoires were generated with immunoSEQ multiplex PCR, while TCRdb's copy carries only in-frame clones and drops some. The top ten clones hold roughly 2% of a sample with about 200,000 clones, roughly 87% of them seen once. This receptor was obtained from a woman aged 18-30 years in good health and CMV-seropositive. Sequenced input: PBMCs.

CDR3 residues: CASSPRLAGKRETQYF. The CDR3 region has the DNA TGTGCCAGCAGCCCCCGACTAGCGGGGAAGAGAGAGACCCAGTACTTC. J is TRBJ2-5 and V is TRBV5-6; 11 nucleotides match TRBD2. Germline CDR1 reads SGHDT; CDR2 reads YYEEEE. J was trimmed by 4 bases and V by 4 bases; bases with no gene match: 9. This CDR3 contains 16 residues. Full variable domain (outside the CDR3, taken from reference TRBV5-6 and TRBJ2-5): DAGVTQSPTHLIKTRGQQVTLRCSPKSGHDTVSWYQQALGQGPQFIFQYYEEEERQRGNFPDRFSGHQFPNYSSELNVNALLLGDSALYLCASSPRLAGKRETQYFGPGTRLLVL.